This T cell receptor (beta chain) was recovered during a study of shared clonotypes between healthy human individuals. General observations from the study: Generally, naive subsets came out with larger estimated richness than memory subsets.

This clone showed up just once. Its antigen is currently unknown. Profiling relied on immunoSEQ multiplex PCR, and the TCRdb table lists in-frame clones only, not all of them. The sample shows over a million clones, over 95% of them seen only once. V was pared by 1 base and J by 6 bases, with 15 bases of the junction left unmatched. Germline assignment: CDR1 SGDLS and CDR2 YYNGEE. CDR3 length equals 18 residues. This chain uses TRBV9 with TRBJ2-3; 9 bases align to TRBD1. The specimen was naive CD4+ T cells sorted from blood. Subset meaning: CD45RA+ positively selected. The sequence was collected from a man in his thirties or forties in good health. CDR3 residues: CASSVTAPGQGKVDTQYF. The CDR3 DNA reads TGTGCCAGCAGCGTAACGGCTCCCGGACAGGGGAAAGTGGATACGCAGTATTTT.